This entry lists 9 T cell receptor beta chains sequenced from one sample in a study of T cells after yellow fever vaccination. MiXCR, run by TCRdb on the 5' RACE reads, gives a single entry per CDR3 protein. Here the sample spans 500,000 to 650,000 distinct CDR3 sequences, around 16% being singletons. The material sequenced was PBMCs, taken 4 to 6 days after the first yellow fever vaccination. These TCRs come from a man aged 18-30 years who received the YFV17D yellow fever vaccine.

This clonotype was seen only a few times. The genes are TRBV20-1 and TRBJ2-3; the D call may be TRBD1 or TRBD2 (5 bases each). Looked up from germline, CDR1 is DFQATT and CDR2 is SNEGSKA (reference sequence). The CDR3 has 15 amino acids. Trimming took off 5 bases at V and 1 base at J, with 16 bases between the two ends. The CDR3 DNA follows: TGCAGTGCTGCGGGTCGGCTAGGGGGCACAGATACGCAGTATTTT. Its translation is CSAAGRLGGTDTQYF.

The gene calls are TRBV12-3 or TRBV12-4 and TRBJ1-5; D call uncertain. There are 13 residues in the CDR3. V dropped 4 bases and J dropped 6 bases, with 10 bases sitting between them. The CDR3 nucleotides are TGTGCCAGCAGTTACAGTTCGATTCAGCCCCAGCATTTT. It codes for CASSYSSIQPQHF.

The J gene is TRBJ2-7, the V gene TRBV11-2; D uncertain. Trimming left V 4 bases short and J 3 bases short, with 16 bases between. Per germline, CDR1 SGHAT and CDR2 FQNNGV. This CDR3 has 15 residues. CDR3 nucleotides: TGTGCCAGCAGCTCCTTTCCGGCGCCGGGCTACGAGCAGTACGTC. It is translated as CASSSFPAPGYEQYV.

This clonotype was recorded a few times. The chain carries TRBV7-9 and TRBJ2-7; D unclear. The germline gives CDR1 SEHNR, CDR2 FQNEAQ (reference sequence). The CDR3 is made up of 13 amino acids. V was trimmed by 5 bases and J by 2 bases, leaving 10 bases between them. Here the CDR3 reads CASSDGTTYEQYV. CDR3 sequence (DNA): TGTGCCAGCAGCGATGGAACGACCTACGAGCAGTACGTC.

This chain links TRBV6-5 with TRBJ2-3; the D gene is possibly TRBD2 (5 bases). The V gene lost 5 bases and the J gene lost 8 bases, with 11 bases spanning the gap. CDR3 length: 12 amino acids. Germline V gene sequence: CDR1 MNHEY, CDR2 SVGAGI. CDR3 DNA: TGTGCCAGCAGTAAACTAGAGGGTACGCAGTATTTT. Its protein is CASSKLEGTQYF.

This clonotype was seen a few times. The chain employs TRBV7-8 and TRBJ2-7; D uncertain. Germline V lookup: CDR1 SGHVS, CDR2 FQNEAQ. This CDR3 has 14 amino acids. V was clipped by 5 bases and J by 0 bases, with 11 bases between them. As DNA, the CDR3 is TGTGCCAGCAGCCTCACCGCGAGCTCCTACGAGCAGTACGTC. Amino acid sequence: CASSLTASSYEQYV.

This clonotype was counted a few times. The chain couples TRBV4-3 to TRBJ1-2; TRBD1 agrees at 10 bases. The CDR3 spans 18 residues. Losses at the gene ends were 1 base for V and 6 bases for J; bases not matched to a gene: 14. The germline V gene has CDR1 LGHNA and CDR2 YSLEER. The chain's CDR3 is CASSQVPLTGGGKDGYTF. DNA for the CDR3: TGCGCCAGCAGCCAAGTCCCCTTGACAGGGGGCGGGAAGGATGGCTACACCTTC.

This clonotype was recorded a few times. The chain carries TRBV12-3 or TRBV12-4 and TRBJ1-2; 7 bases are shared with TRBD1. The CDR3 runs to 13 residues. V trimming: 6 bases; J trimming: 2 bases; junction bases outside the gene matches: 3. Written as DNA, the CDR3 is TGTGCCAGCAGAATACAGGGGAACTATGGCTACACCTTC. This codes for CASRIQGNYGYTF.

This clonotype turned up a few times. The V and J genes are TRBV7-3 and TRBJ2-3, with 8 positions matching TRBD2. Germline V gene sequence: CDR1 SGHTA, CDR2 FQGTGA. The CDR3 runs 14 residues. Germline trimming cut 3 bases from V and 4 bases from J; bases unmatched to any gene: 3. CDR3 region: CASSFGRGADTQYF. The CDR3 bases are TGTGCCAGCAGCTTTGGGCGGGGGGCAGATACGCAGTATTTT.